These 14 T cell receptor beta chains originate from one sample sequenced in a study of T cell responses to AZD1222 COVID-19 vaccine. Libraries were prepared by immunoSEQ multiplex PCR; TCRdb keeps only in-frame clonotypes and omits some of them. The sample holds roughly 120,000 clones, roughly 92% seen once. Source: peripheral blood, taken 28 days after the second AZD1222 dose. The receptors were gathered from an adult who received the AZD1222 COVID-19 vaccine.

CDR3 sequence reads: CASSLVGSGGHNEQFF. The DNA for the CDR3 is TGTGCCAGCAGCTTGGTCGGCTCAGGGGGTCACAATGAGCAGTTCTTC. This chain connects TRBV5-4 to TRBJ2-1; 7 nucleotides line up with TRBD1. Looked up from germline, CDR1 is SGHNT and CDR2 is YYREEE (reference sequence). J lost 5 bases, V lost 0 bases, and 8 bases had no gene match. The CDR3 covers 16 residues.

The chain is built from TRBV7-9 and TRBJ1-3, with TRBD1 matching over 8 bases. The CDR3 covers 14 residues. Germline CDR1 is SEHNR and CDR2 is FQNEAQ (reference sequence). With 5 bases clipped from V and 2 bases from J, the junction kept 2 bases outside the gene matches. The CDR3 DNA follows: TGTGCCAGCAGCCCGACAGGGGCTGGAAACACCATATATTTT. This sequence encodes CASSPTGAGNTIYF.

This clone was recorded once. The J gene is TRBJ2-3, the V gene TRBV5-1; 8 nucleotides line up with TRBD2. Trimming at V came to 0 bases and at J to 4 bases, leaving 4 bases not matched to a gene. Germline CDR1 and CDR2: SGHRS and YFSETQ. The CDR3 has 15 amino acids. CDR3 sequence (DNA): TGCGCCAGCAGCTTGGCGGGGGGGTTCCCAGATACGCAGTATTTT. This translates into CASSLAGGFPDTQYF. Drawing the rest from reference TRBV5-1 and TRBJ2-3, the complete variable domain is KAGVTQTPRYLIKTRGQQVTLSCSPISGHRSVSWYQQTPGQGLQFLFEYFSETQRNKGNFPGRFSGRQFSNSRSEMNVSTLELGDSALYLCASSLAGGFPDTQYFGPGTRLTVL.

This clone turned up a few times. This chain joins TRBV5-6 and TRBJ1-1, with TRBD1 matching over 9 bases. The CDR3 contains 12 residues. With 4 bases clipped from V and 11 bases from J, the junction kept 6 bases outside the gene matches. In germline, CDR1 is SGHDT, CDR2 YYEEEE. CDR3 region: CASSPDRGDAFF. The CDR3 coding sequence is TGTGCCAGCAGCCCGGACAGGGGTGACGCTTTCTTT.

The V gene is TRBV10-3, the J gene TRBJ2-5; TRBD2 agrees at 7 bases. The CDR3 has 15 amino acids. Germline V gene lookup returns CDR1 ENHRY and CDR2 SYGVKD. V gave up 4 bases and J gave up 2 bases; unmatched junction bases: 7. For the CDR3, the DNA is TGTGCCATCAGTGGGGGGGGGATAACTCAAGAGACCCAGTACTTC. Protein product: CAISGGGITQETQYF.

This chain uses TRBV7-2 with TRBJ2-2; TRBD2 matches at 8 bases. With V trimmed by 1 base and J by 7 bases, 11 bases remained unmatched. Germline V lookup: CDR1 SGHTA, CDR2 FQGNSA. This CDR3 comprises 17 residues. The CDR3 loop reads CASSLGTSPANGGELFF. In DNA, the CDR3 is TGTGCCAGCAGCTTAGGGACTAGCCCCGCGAATGGCGGGGAGCTGTTTTTT.

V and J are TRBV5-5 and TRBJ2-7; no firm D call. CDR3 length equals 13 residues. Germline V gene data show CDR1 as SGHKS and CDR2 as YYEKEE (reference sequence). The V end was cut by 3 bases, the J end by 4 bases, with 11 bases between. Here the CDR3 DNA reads TGTGCCAGCAGCTCGGCGTTGCGATACGAGCAGTACTTC. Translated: CASSSALRYEQYF.

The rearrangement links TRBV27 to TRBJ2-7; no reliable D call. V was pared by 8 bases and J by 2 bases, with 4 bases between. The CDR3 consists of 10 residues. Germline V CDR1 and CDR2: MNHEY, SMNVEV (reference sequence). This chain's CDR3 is CASGAYEQYF. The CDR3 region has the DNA TGTGCCAGCGGGGCCTACGAGCAGTACTTC.

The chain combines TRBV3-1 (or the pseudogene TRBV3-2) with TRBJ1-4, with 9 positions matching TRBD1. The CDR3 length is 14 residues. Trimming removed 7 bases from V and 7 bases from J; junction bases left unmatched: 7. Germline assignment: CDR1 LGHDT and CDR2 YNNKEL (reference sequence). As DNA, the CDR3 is TGTGCCAGCACCGTGGACAGGGGAGGTGAAAAACTGTTTTTT. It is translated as CASTVDRGGEKLFF.

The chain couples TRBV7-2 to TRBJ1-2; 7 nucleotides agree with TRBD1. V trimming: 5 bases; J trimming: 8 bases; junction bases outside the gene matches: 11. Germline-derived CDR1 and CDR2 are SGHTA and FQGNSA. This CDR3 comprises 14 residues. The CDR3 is CASSPTQGVGGYTF. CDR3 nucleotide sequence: TGTGCCAGCAGCCCAACTCAGGGGGTTGGAGGCTACACCTTC.

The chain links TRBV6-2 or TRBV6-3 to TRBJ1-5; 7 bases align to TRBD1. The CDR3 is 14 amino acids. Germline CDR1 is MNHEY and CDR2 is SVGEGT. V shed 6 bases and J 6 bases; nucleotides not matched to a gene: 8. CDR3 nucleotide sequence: TGTGCCAGCAGCCTCACAGGGGTCGGTCAGCCCCAGCATTTT. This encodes CASSLTGVGQPQHF.

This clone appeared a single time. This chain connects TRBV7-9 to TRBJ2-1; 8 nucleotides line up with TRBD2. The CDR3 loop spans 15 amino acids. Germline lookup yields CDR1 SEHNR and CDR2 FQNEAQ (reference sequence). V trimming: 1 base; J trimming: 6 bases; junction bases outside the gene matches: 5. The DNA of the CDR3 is TGTGCCAGCAGCTTAGGACTAGCGACCATCAATGAGCAGTTCTTC. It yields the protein CASSLGLATINEQFF.

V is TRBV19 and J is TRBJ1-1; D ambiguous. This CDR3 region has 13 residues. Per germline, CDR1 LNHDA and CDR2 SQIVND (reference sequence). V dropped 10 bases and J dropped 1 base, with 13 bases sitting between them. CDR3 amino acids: CATLPKQNTEAFF. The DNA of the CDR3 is TGTGCCACCCTCCCCAAGCAGAACACTGAAGCTTTCTTT.

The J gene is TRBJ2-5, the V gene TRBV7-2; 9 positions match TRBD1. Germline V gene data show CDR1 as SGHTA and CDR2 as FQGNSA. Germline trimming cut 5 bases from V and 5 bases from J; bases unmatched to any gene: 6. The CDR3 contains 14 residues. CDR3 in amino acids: CASSPQGAEETQYF. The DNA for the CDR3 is TGTGCCAGCAGCCCACAGGGGGCGGAGGAGACCCAGTACTTC. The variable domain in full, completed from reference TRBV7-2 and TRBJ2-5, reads GAGVSQSPSNKVTEKGKDVELRCDPISGHTALYWYRQSLGQGLEFLIYFQGNSAPDKSGLPSDRFSAERTGGSVSTLTIQRTQQEDSAVYLCASSPQGAEETQYFGPGTRLLVL.